This TCR beta chain stems from a study of tumor-infiltrating lymphocytes in primary liver carcinoma. The study's findings and limits: Overlap between tumor regions exceeded overlap of tumor with adjacent tissue or blood. Just about 7.5-25% of leading clones were found in every one of five regions.

Production of TCR beta cDNA used 400 to 600 ng total RNA together with a constant-region primer. What produced the TCR beta libraries was three nested multiplex PCR rounds using slightly modified ARM-PCR. In the first two PCR rounds, TRBV1-TRBV30 forward primers were paired with a C-beta reverse primer, and each round lasted approximately 10 cycles. Each CDR3 protein gets one entry after TCRdb re-called the multiplex PCR reads with MiXCR. The sample shows 20,000 or so distinct CDR3 sequences, around three quarters of them seen only once. Starting material for RNA and DNA co-extraction consisted of 20-30 mg of unsorted bulk tissue. Resection treated the patients' primary liver carcinoma. Chronic HBV infection affected patients, none of whom had received treatment. A note on this clonotype: Its antigen is unidentified. At one end, the junction sequence differs from germline, possibly due to a read error.

Germline V lookup: CDR1 MNHEY, CDR2 SVGEGT. The CDR3 totals 13 residues. The sequenced sample was liver tumor tissue from sampling region 1. Subset specified: tumor region T1, superior pole. The source of this sequence is a man aged 40-50 years with primary liver carcinoma and hepatitis B virus infection. This rearrangement joins TRBV6-2 or TRBV6-3 to TRBJ1-1; D remains ambiguous. Here the CDR3 DNA reads TGTGCCAGCAGCTCAACGGCACACGCTGGAACTCTCTTT. Translated, it gives CASSSTAHAGTLF.